Below, one TCR beta chain is given with its context. The sample comes from a study of immune cell composition in non-small cell lung cancer. The protocol was immunoSEQ multiplex PCR, while the TCRdb copy is restricted to in-frame clones and leaves out a portion. The sample gives approximately 9,800 clones, almost 70% of which show up once; about 8.9% is in the top ten. Germline CDR1 reads MNHEY; CDR2 reads SMNVEV (reference sequence). This CDR3 is 13 amino acids long. Trimming cost V 8 bases and J 8 bases, with 15 bases left between them. This sequence was found in a human donor with non-small cell lung cancer. The sample consisted of lung tumor tissue. The gene calls are TRBV27 and TRBJ1-4; TRBD1 might be the D (5 bases). CDR3 region: CASRGGGKEKLFF. The CDR3 coding sequence is TGTGCCAGCCGAGGTGGGGGAAAGGAAAAACTGTTTTTT.